This T cell receptor beta chain was observed in a study of T cell responses to AZD1222 COVID-19 vaccine. Study outcomes and limitations: The span of vaccine-associated CD4 TCRs extended across spike, with dominance at 160-218 and 743-854. AZD1222 recipients seropositive at baseline numbered only 5 to 7. Most donors were white British, females outnumbered males, and clonal diversity was possibly underestimated.

Sequenced by immunoSEQ multiplex PCR; TCRdb stores in-frame clones only, minus some. The repertoire holds fewer than 200,000 clones, with over 80% as singletons. Unmatched junction bases numbered 8, after V lost 7 bases and J lost 1 base. CDR3 length: 15 residues. In germline, CDR1 is SNHLY, CDR2 FYNNEI. With respect to this clone: Its antigen is unknown.

The chain couples TRBV2 to TRBJ1-1, with 8 positions matching TRBD1. Sequenced here: peripheral blood, sampled 28 days after the second dose of the MenACWY control vaccine. The TCR sequence derives from an adult who received the MenACWY meningococcal vaccine as a control. The CDR3 sequence is CASTNTDRENTEAFF. CDR3 bases: TGTGCCAGCACCAATACGGACAGGGAGAACACTGAAGCTTTCTTT.